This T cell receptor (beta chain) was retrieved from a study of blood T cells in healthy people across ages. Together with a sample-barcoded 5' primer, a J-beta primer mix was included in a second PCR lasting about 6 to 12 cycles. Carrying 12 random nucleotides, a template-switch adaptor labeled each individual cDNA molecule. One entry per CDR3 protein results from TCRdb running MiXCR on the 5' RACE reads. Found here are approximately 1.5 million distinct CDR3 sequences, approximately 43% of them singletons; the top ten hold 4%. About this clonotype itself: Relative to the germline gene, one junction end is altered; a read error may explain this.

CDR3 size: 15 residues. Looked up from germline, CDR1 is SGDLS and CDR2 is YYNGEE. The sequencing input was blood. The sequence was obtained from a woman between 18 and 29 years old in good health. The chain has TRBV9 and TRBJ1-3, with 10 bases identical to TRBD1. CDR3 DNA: TGTGCCAGCAGCGTGACAGGGGGCTCGGGAAGCACCATATATTTT. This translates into CASSVTGGSGSTIYF.